One sample yielded the 21 T cell receptor beta chains listed below, sequenced in a study of cytomegalovirus exposure and HLA in healthy donors. PCR amplification relied on 60 Vbeta primers (plus 13 Jbeta primers). Produced via immunoSEQ multiplex PCR; TCRdb's table is partial and in-frame only. The sample lists approximately 180,000 clones; approximately 80% were seen once. The sequencing sample was made of PBMCs. Receptors were obtained from a woman between 40 and 55 years old in good health and CMV-seronegative.

This chain joins TRBV6-5 and TRBJ2-7, with TRBD2 identical over 9 bases. The V gene end was trimmed by 5 bases and the J gene end by 7 bases; junction bases not matched to a gene: 12. Germline V lookup: CDR1 MNHEY, CDR2 SVGAGI. This CDR3 spans 15 amino acids. The CDR3 bases are TGTGCCAGCAGTCCAGTGGGTAGCGGGAGCGGTGAGCAGTACTTC. It specifies CASSPVGSGSGEQYF.

The chain recombines TRBV7-3 with TRBJ2-2, with 10 positions matching TRBD1. From germline, CDR1 is SGHTA and CDR2 FQGTGA. The junction had 9 bases not matched to a gene; V was cut back by 5 bases and J by 6 bases. The CDR3 extends over 16 amino acids. The CDR3 region is CASSHTGTGVPGELFF. The CDR3 DNA reads as TGTGCCAGCAGCCACACCGGGACAGGGGTCCCCGGGGAGCTGTTTTTT. The entire variable domain, with the rest obtained from reference TRBV7-3 and TRBJ2-2, is as follows: GAGVSQTPSNKVTEKGKYVELRCDPISGHTALYWYRQSLGQGPEFLIYFQGTGAADDSGLPNDRFFAVRPEGSVSTLKIQRTERGDSAVYLCASSHTGTGVPGELFFGEGSRLTVL.

The chain combines TRBV30 with TRBJ1-5; 8 positions agree with TRBD1. The germline V gene encodes CDR1 GTSNPN and CDR2 SVGIG (reference sequence). This CDR3 comprises 15 residues. J lost 2 bases, V lost 2 bases, and 5 bases had no gene match. CDR3 nucleotide sequence: TGTGCCTGGAGTTCTACAGGGGGTGGCAATCAGCCCCAGCATTTT. Its translation is CAWSSTGGGNQPQHF.

The sample holds a few counts of this clone. This chain links TRBV6-5 with TRBJ2-1, with unresolved D. The CDR3 loop spans 11 amino acids. CDR1 is MNHEY, CDR2 SVGAGI, per germline. Between the trimmed V and J ends, which lost 5 bases and 8 bases, there was a span of 7 bases. The CDR3 reads CASSSRDEQFF. CDR3 sequence (DNA): TGTGCCAGCAGTAGCCGCGATGAGCAGTTCTTC.

With respect to this clone: Within the sample, other DNA sequences also encode this same CDR3. The rearrangement uses TRBV7-9 and TRBJ2-3; TRBD1 aligns across 9 bases. The CDR3 totals 15 residues. CDR1 and CDR2 from the germline V gene are SEHNR and FQNEAQ (reference sequence). The ends lost 1 base at V and 3 bases at J; junction bases unmatched: 2. The CDR3 DNA sequence: TGTGCCAGCAGCTTAGGACAGGGGGGGACAGATACGCAGTATTTT. Its protein product is CASSLGQGGTDTQYF. Complete variable domain (other parts from reference TRBV7-9 and TRBJ2-3): DTGVSQNPRHKITKRGQNVTFRCDPISEHNRLYWYRQTLGQGPEFLTYFQNEAQLEKSRLLSDRFSAERPKGSFSTLEIQRTEQGDSAMYLCASSLGQGGTDTQYFGPGTRLTVL.

DNA for the CDR3: TGCGCCAGCAGCTTGACAGGGAATGAAGTCAATCAGCCCCAGCATTTT. Protein sequence: CASSLTGNEVNQPQHF. This chain connects TRBV5-1 to TRBJ1-5; tentative D call: TRBD1 (6 bases). The germline V gene has CDR1 SGHRS and CDR2 YFSETQ. V lost 1 base, J lost 3 bases, and 14 bases lay in between. The CDR3 runs 16 residues.

In DNA, the CDR3 is TGTGCCAGCAGTCGGGAATGGAGGAATCAGCCCCAGCATTTT. Translating gives CASSREWRNQPQHF. This chain links TRBV27 with TRBJ1-5; D is uncertain. Germline V lookup: CDR1 MNHEY, CDR2 SMNVEV (reference sequence). Trimming took off 5 bases at V and 4 bases at J, with 12 bases between the two ends. CDR3 length: 14 residues.

The chain has TRBV4-1 and TRBJ2-3; 11 bases are shared with TRBD2. CDR3 length equals 17 residues. Germline V gene data show CDR1 as MGHRA and CDR2 as YSYEKL. V shed 1 base and J 1 base; nucleotides not matched to a gene: 4. The CDR3 here is CASSQAPTSGGTDTQYF. The CDR3 DNA reads as TGCGCCAGCAGCCAAGCTCCGACTAGCGGGGGCACAGATACGCAGTATTTT.

This chain joins TRBV5-6 and TRBJ2-3; D unclear. CDR1 SGHDT and CDR2 YYEEEE come from the germline V gene. Trimming left V 2 bases short and J 1 base short, with 2 bases between. The CDR3 runs to 12 residues. The CDR3: CASSFGTDTQYF. The CDR3 DNA sequence: TGTGCCAGCAGCTTCGGCACAGATACGCAGTATTTT.

The CDR3 DNA follows: TGTGCCAGCTCACCACCGGTTGAAGGGGGCCTGGGCTATGGCTACACCTTC. Translated, it gives CASSPPVEGGLGYGYTF. The chain joins TRBV18 to TRBJ1-2; 7 bases match TRBD1. V gave up 0 bases and J gave up 4 bases; unmatched junction bases: 11. CDR3 length: 17 amino acids. Germline V gene lookup returns CDR1 KGHSH and CDR2 LQKENI.

This rearrangement joins TRBV6-1 to TRBJ1-1; D remains ambiguous. Germline-derived CDR1 and CDR2 are MNHNS and SASEGT. The CDR3 runs to 15 residues. The V gene lost 1 base and the J gene lost 5 bases, with 14 bases spanning the gap. The CDR3: CASSEVAAEETEAFF. The CDR3, as DNA: TGTGCCAGCAGTGAAGTCGCGGCCGAGGAGACTGAAGCTTTCTTT.

The chain uses TRBV5-1 and TRBJ1-4, with D unclear. V lost 3 bases to trimming and J lost 2 bases, with 17 bases between them. This CDR3 comprises 17 residues. Per the germline V gene, CDR1 is SGHRS and CDR2 is YFSETQ. Here the CDR3 DNA reads TGCGCCAGCAGCTCTAAACTTGCGAGTTGGACTAATGAAAAACTGTTTTTT. This translates into CASSSKLASWTNEKLFF.

The J gene is TRBJ1-2, the V gene TRBV23-1; D is perhaps TRBD1 (5 bases). TRBV23-1 is assigned to the ORF class and has an uncertain function. CDR3 length: 16 amino acids. Trimming stripped 1 base from V and 4 bases from J, with 16 bases between. The CDR3 is CASSQYPESRVYGYTF. In DNA form, the CDR3 reads TGCGCCAGCAGTCAATATCCCGAATCCAGGGTCTATGGCTACACCTTC.

V gene TRBV9 combines with J gene TRBJ2-1; 8 bases line up with TRBD2. With 0 bases clipped from V and 1 base from J, the junction kept 3 bases outside the gene matches. The germline CDR1 and CDR2 sequences are SGDLS and YYNGEE. CDR3 length: 16 residues. The CDR3 reads CASSVGGRKSYNEQFF. CDR3 nucleotide sequence: TGTGCCAGCAGCGTAGGCGGGAGGAAGTCCTACAATGAGCAGTTCTTC.

The chain combines TRBV19 with TRBJ1-1; no reliable D call. Deletions cut 6 bases from V and 2 bases from J, with 16 bases between. The germline V gene encodes CDR1 LNHDA and CDR2 SQIVND (reference sequence). The CDR3 totals 15 residues. CDR3 sequence reads: CASRPYYAGNTEAFF. CDR3 sequence (DNA): TGTGCCAGTAGGCCCTATTACGCGGGTAACACTGAAGCTTTCTTT.

This clone has a handful of counts. V is TRBV21-1 and J is TRBJ1-5. TRBV21-1 is a known pseudogene. The CDR3 totals 18 residues. CDR3 protein: CASSKGGVGFHDDQPQHF. The CDR3 nucleotides are TGTGCCAGCAGCAAAGGGGGGGTGGGTTTTCATGACGATCAGCCCCAGCATTTT.

This chain's CDR3 is CASGSGTQRPGNTIYF. DNA for the CDR3: TGTGCTAGTGGTTCCGGGACACAGAGGCCTGGAAACACCATATATTTT. This chain uses TRBV12-5 with TRBJ1-3, with D perhaps matching TRBD1 (6 bases). V dropped 4 bases and J dropped 2 bases, with 15 bases sitting between them. The CDR3 totals 16 residues. Germline CDR1 and CDR2: LGHNT and FRNRAP.

The chain employs TRBV6-5 and TRBJ1-2; D is unclear. Germline V gives CDR1 MNHEY, CDR2 SVGAGI. The CDR3 is 14 amino acids. V was pared by 5 bases and J by 8 bases, with 18 bases between. CDR3 bases: TGTGCCAGCAGTCGAAGTGTGAGGGCGGGGGGCTACACCTTC. It yields the protein CASSRSVRAGGYTF.

The chain employs TRBV6-5 and TRBJ1-2, with a possible D match to TRBD1 (5 bases). Germline loops: CDR1 MNHEY, CDR2 SVGAGI. There are 16 residues in the CDR3. The V and J ends lost 3 bases and 2 bases respectively, with 16 bases between them. The CDR3 nucleotides are TGTGCCAGCAGTTATGTGCGAGGACACACAAACTATGGCTACACCTTC. This gives the protein CASSYVRGHTNYGYTF.

V usage is TRBV7-8 and J usage is TRBJ1-2; D is uncertain. This CDR3 comprises 16 residues. CDR1 and CDR2 (germline): SGHVS, FQNEAQ. Trimming removed 1 base at V and 4 bases at J, with 16 bases between. The CDR3 nucleotides are TGTGCCAGCAGCTTAGGAAGCGGAGGGTCAGGCTATGGCTACACCTTC. Its protein product is CASSLGSGGSGYGYTF.

The chain has TRBV7-6 and TRBJ1-5; 7 positions match TRBD1. Looked up from germline, CDR1 is SGHVS and CDR2 is FNYEAQ. This CDR3 is 15 amino acids long. J gave up 3 bases and V 5 bases, and 7 bases lay outside the gene matches. CDR3 residues: CASSRLTGDNQPQHF. As DNA, the CDR3 is TGTGCCAGCAGCCGACTTACAGGGGACAATCAGCCCCAGCATTTT.